The 11 T cell receptor beta chains in this list originate from one sample, sequenced in a study of beta chain features in type 1 diabetes. Findings and limits, study-wide: TCRB CDR3 length was moderately but significantly reduced in all four CD4+ subsets of Type 1 diabetes patients.

These TCRs are of unknown antigen specificity. The study reverse transcribed the entire isolated RNA, so it sequenced expressed TCRB transcripts. Assay: immunoSEQ multiplex PCR; the TCRdb copy retains only in-frame clones and omits some. The table lists approximately 50,000 clones, under 50% of them singletons. Sequences were obtained from Tregs from blood. The receptors were sampled from a man between 25 and 39 years old with type 1 diabetes.

V gene TRBV7-9 combines with J gene TRBJ2-3; 8 bases are shared with TRBD2. Germline assignment: CDR1 SEHNR and CDR2 FQNEAQ (reference sequence). Trimming cost V 5 bases and J 3 bases; bases outside gene matches: 7. The CDR3 runs to 15 residues. The CDR3 sequence is CASSPKGTRTDTQYF. The CDR3 DNA reads as TGTGCCAGCAGCCCCAAGGGGACTAGAACAGATACGCAGTATTTT.

This clone has just a few counts. The rearrangement links TRBV6-6 to TRBJ1-5; possibly TRBD1 for D (6 bases). V lost 7 bases and J 4 bases, leaving 11 bases between the germline ends. This CDR3 region has 13 residues. The germline gives CDR1 MNHNY, CDR2 SVGAGI (reference sequence). The CDR3 DNA follows: TGTGCCAGCATCAGAGACAGGAATCAGCCCCAGCATTTT. Amino acids: CASIRDRNQPQHF.

The chain recombines TRBV29-1 with TRBJ2-4, with D perhaps matching TRBD2 (7 bases). The germline V gene has CDR1 SQVTM and CDR2 ANQGSEA. Between the trimmed V and J ends, which lost 6 bases and 7 bases, there was a span of 22 bases. This CDR3 has 15 amino acids. CDR3 in amino acids: CSVSGGGGAMNIQYF. The CDR3 region has the DNA TGCAGCGTGTCGGGGGGCGGCGGTGCGATGAACATTCAGTACTTC.

CDR3 sequence: CASSPQGAEKLFF. In nucleotides, the CDR3 is TGTGCCAGCTCACCACAGGGGGCGGAAAAACTGTTTTTT. The chain combines TRBV18 with TRBJ1-4; 7 bases align to TRBD1. J was trimmed by 8 bases and V by 1 base; bases with no gene match: 1. The length of the CDR3 is 13 residues. Germline-derived CDR1 and CDR2 are KGHSH and LQKENI.

This sequence joins TRBV5-1 and TRBJ1-1, with TRBD1 identical over 9 bases. Germline trimming cut 3 bases from V and 4 bases from J; bases unmatched to any gene: 4. The CDR3 contains 14 residues. The germline gives CDR1 SGHRS, CDR2 YFSETQ. CDR3 bases: TGCGCCAGCAGCTCACTGACAGGGGGCACTGAAGCTTTCTTT. This encodes CASSSLTGGTEAFF.

This clone has only a few counts. The chain combines TRBV6-5 with TRBJ2-5, with D perhaps TRBD2 (5 bases). The V and J ends lost 0 bases and 8 bases respectively, with 19 bases between them. The CDR3 is made up of 16 amino acids. The germline V gene has CDR1 MNHEY and CDR2 SVGAGI. CDR3 loop: CASSYSGSAARVTQYF. Written as DNA, the CDR3 is TGTGCCAGCAGTTACTCGGGTTCAGCGGCTAGGGTAACCCAGTACTTC.

This chain joins TRBV7-9 and TRBJ2-1; 9 bases are a match to TRBD2. J was trimmed by 6 bases and V by 1 base; bases with no gene match: 4. CDR3 size: 15 residues. Germline values: CDR1 SEHNR, CDR2 FQNEAQ (reference sequence). The CDR3 region has the DNA TGTGCCAGCAGCTTAGAAGGACTAGCGACCAATGAGCAGTTCTTC. Its translation is CASSLEGLATNEQFF.

The V call is TRBV6-5, the J call TRBJ2-3; 7 bases agree with TRBD2. V gave up 0 bases and J gave up 0 bases; unmatched junction bases: 0. The germline V gene encodes CDR1 MNHEY and CDR2 SVGAGI. CDR3 size: 15 residues. The CDR3 reads CASSYSSGSTDTQYF. DNA of the CDR3: TGTGCCAGCAGTTACTCTAGCGGGAGCACAGATACGCAGTATTTT.

The chain uses TRBV29-1 and TRBJ2-1, with TRBD2 as a possible D gene (5 bases). There are 14 residues in the CDR3. With 7 bases removed from V and 4 bases from J, the gap between germline ends came to 17 bases. Germline V gene lookup returns CDR1 SQVTM and CDR2 ANQGSEA. CDR3 protein: CSAETNLAYNEQFF. As DNA, the CDR3 is TGCAGCGCCGAGACCAACCTAGCTTACAATGAGCAGTTCTTC.

This clone came up a few times. The rearrangement uses TRBV28 and TRBJ2-7; D not certain. Trimming stripped 6 bases from V and 4 bases from J, with 10 bases between. The germline V gene has CDR1 MDHEN and CDR2 SYDVKM. The CDR3 contains 12 residues. In nucleotides, the CDR3 is TGTGCCAGCAGACCAACGGGTTACGAGCAGTACTTC. It specifies CASRPTGYEQYF.

This sequence joins TRBV19 and TRBJ1-1; the D is unclear. The CDR3 has 16 amino acids. Germline CDR1 is LNHDA and CDR2 is SQIVND (reference sequence). V gave up 4 bases and J gave up 0 bases, with 15 bases separating them. CDR3 sequence reads: CASSTAGRRLNTEAFF. The DNA for the CDR3 is TGTGCCAGTAGTACCGCGGGCAGGCGATTGAACACTGAAGCTTTCTTT.